What follows are 2 T cell receptor beta chains derived from one specimen sequenced in a study of blood T cell repertoires in COVID-19. Libraries were prepared by immunoSEQ multiplex PCR; TCRdb keeps only in-frame clonotypes and omits some of them. The sample holds roughly 100,000 clones; 75% to 90% are singletons and the top ten take 15% to 20%. What was sequenced was peripheral blood. Receptor source: a human donor in a cohort sampled during active COVID-19.

J is TRBJ2-3 and V is TRBV2; 7 nucleotides line up with TRBD2. The CDR3 contains 12 residues. CDR1 is SNHLY and CDR2 is FYNNEI in the germline V gene. V gave up 7 bases and J gave up 4 bases; unmatched junction bases: 2. The CDR3 region is CASKGLADTQYF. The CDR3 DNA is TGTGCCAGCAAAGGACTAGCAGATACGCAGTATTTT. Full variable domain (rest looked up from reference TRBV2 and TRBJ2-3): EPEVTQTPSHQVTQMGQEVILRCVPISNHLYFYWYRQILGQKVEFLVSFYNNEISEKSEIFDDQFSVERPDGSNFTLKIRSTKLEDSAMYFCASKGLADTQYFGPGTRLTVL.

The count of this clone is one. The gene calls are TRBV28 and TRBJ1-4; TRBD1 agrees at 7 bases. The trim removed 3 bases at V and 2 bases at J, leaving 6 bases unmatched. In germline, CDR1 is MDHEN, CDR2 SYDVKM. The CDR3 has 16 amino acids. CDR3 residues: CASSFKGATTNEKLFF. The CDR3 coding sequence is TGTGCCAGCAGTTTTAAGGGGGCGACGACTAATGAAAAACTGTTTTTT.